A selection of T cell receptor beta chains follows, all from one sample in a study of post-analysis software for immune sequencing data. Via MiXCR, TCRdb re-called the PCR reads, giving one row per CDR3 protein. In the table there are roughly 800,000 distinct CDR3 sequences, 46% of which are singletons. The sequencing sample was made of blood. The receptors originated from a girl between 5 and 17 years old with multiple sclerosis. CDR3s include the opening cysteine and the closing phenylalanine or tryptophan. The D gene is left open where the match is weak. A row's size may be missing; if present it is once, few, many or a size class.

V: TRBV20-1; J: TRBJ2-7; size: .; D: TRBD2; DNA: TGCAGTGCTAGAGAGGGGGGGAGGTCCTACGAGCAGTACTTC; CDR3: CSAREGGRSYEQYF
V: TRBV29-1; J: TRBJ2-3; size: few; D: .; DNA: TGCAGCACTAGGGGGGACGGGGCAGCAGATACGCAGTATTTT; CDR3: CSTRGDGAADTQYF
V: TRBV7-9; J: TRBJ2-7; size: .; D: .; DNA: TGTGCCAGCAGCTTAATGACAGATTTAGAGCAGTACTTC; CDR3: CASSLMTDLEQYF
V: TRBV12-3/TRBV12-4; J: TRBJ2-5; size: .; D: TRBD2; DNA: TGTGCCAGCAGTAGATCTAGCGGGAACCCCCAAGAGACCCAGTACTTC; CDR3: CASSRSSGNPQETQYF
V: TRBV19; J: TRBJ2-5; size: once; D: .; DNA: TGTGCCAGTAGTATACGCGCCCGGACAGCTCAAGAGACCCAGTACTTC; CDR3: CASSIRARTAQETQYF
V: TRBV27; J: TRBJ1-2; size: .; D: .; DNA: TGTGCCAGCAGTTTAAAAGGGTGGCGTCAAGGCCCTTCGACAGCTCGCTATGGCTACACCTTC; CDR3: CASSLKGWRQGPSTARYGYTF
V: TRBV20-1; J: TRBJ2-4; size: .; D: .; DNA: TGCAGTGCTAGAGATCTGGGGCCTTTTCAGTACTTC; CDR3: CSARDLGPFQYF
V: TRBV12-3/TRBV12-4; J: TRBJ2-1; size: few; D: .; DNA: TGTGCCAGCAGTTTCCGGGTCACGTCTTTTCTTCAGTTCTTC; CDR3: CASSFRVTSFLQFF
V: TRBV10-3; J: TRBJ2-1; size: .; D: TRBD2; DNA: TGTGCCATCAGTGACTTCGCGGGAGTGGCCTCCAATGAGCAGTTCTTC; CDR3: CAISDFAGVASNEQFF
V: TRBV29-1; J: TRBJ1-5; size: few; D: .; DNA: TGCAGCGTTGGAGCCGGGACCCAAGATCAGCCCCAGCATTTT; CDR3: CSVGAGTQDQPQHF
V: TRBV7-9; J: TRBJ2-1; size: .; D: TRBD2; DNA: TGTGCCAGCAGCTTAAGACTAGCGGAATACAATGAGCAGTTCTTC; CDR3: CASSLRLAEYNEQFF
V: TRBV24-1; J: TRBJ2-7; size: .; D: .; DNA: TGTGCCACCAGTAAGAGTGGAGGTGGTGACGAGCAGTACTTC; CDR3: CATSKSGGGDEQYF
V: TRBV27; J: TRBJ1-2; size: .; D: .; DNA: TGTGCCAGCAGTTTAGGACCATCTAACTATGGCTACACCTTC; CDR3: CASSLGPSNYGYTF
V: TRBV3-1; J: TRBJ1-5; size: .; D: .; DNA: TGTGCCAGCAGCCAAGATCGGGGGGAGGGTCAGCCCCAGCATTTT; CDR3: CASSQDRGEGQPQHF
V: TRBV12-3/TRBV12-4; J: TRBJ1-2; size: few; D: TRBD1; DNA: TGTGCCAGCAGTCTACGGACAGGGCGTAACTATGGCTACACCTTC; CDR3: CASSLRTGRNYGYTF
V: TRBV21-1; J: TRBJ2-7; size: .; D: .; DNA: TGTGCCAGCAGCAATTCTATGCACTACGAGCAGTACTTC; CDR3: CASSNSMHYEQYF
V: TRBV10-3; J: TRBJ2-1; size: .; D: TRBD2; DNA: TGTGCCATCAGTGACCCGTCGACTAGCGGGAACTACAATGAGCAGTTCTTC; CDR3: CAISDPSTSGNYNEQFF
V: TRBV27; J: TRBJ2-1; size: .; D: .; DNA: TGTGCCAGCAGTCTCAGTACCTACAATGAGCAGTTCTTC; CDR3: CASSLSTYNEQFF
V: TRBV15; J: TRBJ1-2; size: few; D: .; DNA: TGTGCCACCAGCAGAGACGTGAACACATACTATGGCTACACCTTC; CDR3: CATSRDVNTYYGYTF
V: TRBV6-1; J: TRBJ2-3; size: few; D: TRBD2; DNA: TGTGCCAGCAGTCCCGGGACTAGCGGGGCAGAGTGGCGCACAGATACGCAGTATTTT; CDR3: CASSPGTSGAEWRTDTQYF
V: TRBV10-3; J: TRBJ2-7; size: .; D: TRBD2; DNA: TGTGCCATCAGTGAGTCGAGAGCGGGGGGGGGCTACGAGCAGTACTTC; CDR3: CAISESRAGGGYEQYF
V: TRBV25-1; J: TRBJ2-4; size: .; D: TRBD2; DNA: TGTGCCAGCAGCCCGGGTAGCGGGACGCTAGCCAAAAACATTCAGTACTTC; CDR3: CASSPGSGTLAKNIQYF
V: TRBV20-1; J: TRBJ2-1; size: .; D: TRBD1; DNA: TGCAGTGCTAGGCAAGACAGGGCGAATTACAATGAGCAGTTCTTC; CDR3: CSARQDRANYNEQFF
V: TRBV11-2; J: TRBJ2-1; size: .; D: .; DNA: TGTGCCAGCAGCTTGACTGGAGAGGACTATAACCCGAGAAGGCAGTTCTTC; CDR3: CASSLTGEDYNPRRQFF
V: TRBV7-9; J: TRBJ2-1; size: .; D: .; DNA: TGTGCCAGCAGCTTAATGTCGCGCGATGAGCAGTTCTTC; CDR3: CASSLMSRDEQFF
V: TRBV7-2; J: TRBJ2-7; size: few; D: .; DNA: TGTGCCAGCAGCTGGGACAGCGGGCTGAGCTCCTACGAGCAGTACTTC; CDR3: CASSWDSGLSSYEQYF
V: TRBV5-1; J: TRBJ2-7; size: few; D: .; DNA: TGCGCCAGCAGCTTGGCCCGGGGCGAGCAGCAGTACTTC; CDR3: CASSLARGEQQYF
V: TRBV7-2; J: TRBJ2-5; size: .; D: TRBD1; DNA: TGTGCCAGCAGCTCAGGGGGAGTGGAGACCCAGTACTTC; CDR3: CASSSGGVETQYF
V: TRBV7-9; J: TRBJ2-1; size: few; D: TRBD2; DNA: TGTGCCAGCAGCTTAGCTGGGACTAGCGGGACGCAGTTCTTC; CDR3: CASSLAGTSGTQFF
V: TRBV12-3/TRBV12-4; J: TRBJ1-1; size: few; D: .; DNA: TGTGCCAGCAGTCTCCGAGGACCCTCGAACACTGAAGCTTTCTTT; CDR3: CASSLRGPSNTEAFF
V: TRBV6-2/TRBV6-3; J: TRBJ2-5; size: .; D: TRBD2; DNA: TGTGCCAGCAGTTACTCCGGGACTAGGTACCAAGAGACCCAGTACTTC; CDR3: CASSYSGTRYQETQYF
V: TRBV5-1; J: TRBJ2-1; size: few; D: TRBD2; DNA: TGCGCCAGCAGCTTGGTCCTTGGCGTTAGCGGGAGCAATGAGCAGTTCTTC; CDR3: CASSLVLGVSGSNEQFF
V: TRBV12-3/TRBV12-4; J: TRBJ2-5; size: few; D: .; DNA: TGTGCCAGCAGTTCCCCAGATCTTCCTTGGGAGCAGTACTTC; CDR3: CASSSPDLPWEQYF
V: TRBV5-1; J: TRBJ2-4; size: .; D: .; DNA: TGCGCCAGCAGCTCGAGTATACAGAGGATTCAGTACTTC; CDR3: CASSSSIQRIQYF
V: TRBV7-2; J: TRBJ2-5; size: .; D: .; DNA: TGTGCCAGCAGCTTAGGGTCTGCCACCCGTGAGACCCAGTACTTC; CDR3: CASSLGSATRETQYF
V: TRBV28; J: TRBJ1-1; size: .; D: .; DNA: TGTGCCAGCCTTTCGAGGAGAAACACTGAAGCTTTCTTT; CDR3: CASLSRRNTEAFF
V: TRBV7-9; J: TRBJ2-1; size: .; D: .; DNA: TGTGCCAGCAGCTTAGCAGCTACAGTGGGACATGAGCAGTTCTTC; CDR3: CASSLAATVGHEQFF
V: TRBV6-2/TRBV6-3; J: TRBJ2-7; size: .; D: .; DNA: TGTGCCAGCAGTTACGACTCCCGGGGCTCCTACGAGCAGTACTTC; CDR3: CASSYDSRGSYEQYF
V: TRBV11-2; J: TRBJ2-1; size: .; D: .; DNA: TGTGCCAGCAGCTCGGACACCGGGTACTACAATGAGCAGTTCTTC; CDR3: CASSSDTGYYNEQFF
V: TRBV6-4; J: TRBJ1-2; size: .; D: TRBD1; DNA: TGTGCCAGCAGTCACCGGGACAGGGTAAACTATGGCTACACCTTC; CDR3: CASSHRDRVNYGYTF
V: TRBV20-1; J: TRBJ2-1; size: .; D: .; DNA: TGCAGTGCCCCGGGGCCGCAAGAATACAATGAGCAGTTCTTC; CDR3: CSAPGPQEYNEQFF
V: TRBV11-3; J: TRBJ2-1; size: few; D: .; DNA: TGTGCCAGCAGCTTCGGACTTAGTGGTGGCAATGAGCAGTTCTTC; CDR3: CASSFGLSGGNEQFF
V: TRBV29-1; J: TRBJ2-5; size: many; D: .; DNA: TGCAGCGTTCTGACAGTTCAAGAGACCCAGTACTTC; CDR3: CSVLTVQETQYF
V: TRBV12-3/TRBV12-4; J: TRBJ2-1; size: .; D: .; DNA: TGTGCCAGCAGTTCCAGGGAGGGGGGAGGGGTTAGGATGTTCTTC; CDR3: CASSSREGGGVRMFF
V: TRBV27; J: TRBJ2-1; size: few; D: .; DNA: TGTGCCAGCAGACACAGCCAGGTATACAATGAGCAGTTCTTC; CDR3: CASRHSQVYNEQFF
V: TRBV27; J: TRBJ2-7; size: .; D: .; DNA: TGTGCCAGCAGTTCAGTAGGGGGGTACTCCTACGAGCAGTACTTC; CDR3: CASSSVGGYSYEQYF
V: TRBV15; J: TRBJ1-5; size: .; D: TRBD1; DNA: TGTGCCACCAGATCAGGGGGTCCCTATAGCAATCAGCCCCAGCATTTT; CDR3: CATRSGGPYSNQPQHF
V: TRBV7-9; J: TRBJ1-2; size: .; D: .; DNA: TGTGCCAGCAGTTCCCCGGGGATCAACTATGGCTACACCTTC; CDR3: CASSSPGINYGYTF
V: TRBV28; J: TRBJ2-1; size: .; D: TRBD2; DNA: TGTGCCAGCAGTCCCCCAGGGACTCTAGCGGGAGGGTACAATGAGCAGTTCTTC; CDR3: CASSPPGTLAGGYNEQFF
V: TRBV14; J: TRBJ2-1; size: .; D: TRBD2; DNA: TGTGCCAGCAGCCTTGGACTAGGGGCGTACAATGGGCAGTTCTTC; CDR3: CASSLGLGAYNGQFF
V: TRBV11-2; J: TRBJ1-2; size: .; D: TRBD1; DNA: TGTGCCAGCAGCGAATGGGACAGCTACTACACCTTC; CDR3: CASSEWDSYYTF
V: TRBV7-3; J: TRBJ2-2; size: .; D: TRBD2; DNA: TGTGCCAGCAGCTTATACGGGGGGGACACCGGGGAGCTGTTTTTT; CDR3: CASSLYGGDTGELFF
V: TRBV6-4; J: TRBJ1-1; size: .; D: TRBD1; DNA: TGTGCCAGCAGTCATCCGGGACAGGGGGCACCGTGGGTAGGGAACACTGAAGCTTTCTTT; CDR3: CASSHPGQGAPWVGNTEAFF